This T cell receptor beta chain was identified during a study of T cell repertoires in cytomegalovirus infection. The wider study: Recently identified HLA-C-restricted CMV epitopes and well-studied HLA-B-restricted CMV epitopes were used by the study. Indications of both CMV infection and matching HLA type were provided by public TCR beta signatures.

Looked up from germline, CDR1 is SGHTA and CDR2 is FQGNSA. With V trimmed by 2 bases and J by 3 bases, 4 bases remained unmatched. The CDR3 spans 15 residues. General study findings and limits: HLA-C-restricted CMV clonotypes gave the most frequent clonotype in two of eight donors.

This clonotype was seen at least ten times. Its antigen remains unidentified. One entry per CDR3 protein, called by TCRdb with MiXCR from the reads. The sample lists 640,000 or so distinct CDR3 sequences, roughly a third occurring once. The specimen comprised cultured PBMCs, sampled from culture after CMV antigen stimulation. The receptor's source is a human donor in good health (CMV status not recorded). Some clones in this sample may be carry-over from other donors' samples. The chain joins TRBV7-2 to TRBJ1-5; 7 positions agree with TRBD1. The CDR3 here is CASSLRQGDNQPQHF. In nucleotides, the CDR3 is TGTGCCAGCAGCTTACGACAGGGTGACAATCAGCCCCAGCATTTT.